This TCR beta chain was captured in a study of OX40 agonist ivuxolimab in advanced cancers. A remark on this clone: Its matching antigen is unknown.

The ends were cut back, 11 bases at V and 1 base at J, with 8 bases in the middle. CDR3 length equals 12 residues. Germline-derived CDR1 and CDR2 are ENHRY and SYGVKD. Study conclusions and caveats: CD8+ T cells were the subset that, on average, had more expanded clones than CD4+. Not determined was the antigen specificity of the expanded peripheral T cells.

Blood sampling took place at baseline, cycle 4 day 1, and cycle 7 day 1. TCRdb's copy holds only in-frame clones and misses some; the assay was immunoSEQ multiplex PCR. The sample carries tens of thousands of clones, around nine tenths recorded once. This TCR was recovered from an adult with an advanced solid tumor such as melanoma, head and neck, liver or kidney cancer. The material sequenced was CD4+ or CD8+ T cells sorted from blood, taken in a trial of the OX40 agonist ivuxolimab. The chain is built from TRBV10-3 and TRBJ2-2; the D gene is possibly TRBD1 (5 bases). The CDR3 is CASQGNTGELFF. Written as DNA, the CDR3 is TGTGCCTCCCAGGGGAACACCGGGGAGCTGTTTTTT.